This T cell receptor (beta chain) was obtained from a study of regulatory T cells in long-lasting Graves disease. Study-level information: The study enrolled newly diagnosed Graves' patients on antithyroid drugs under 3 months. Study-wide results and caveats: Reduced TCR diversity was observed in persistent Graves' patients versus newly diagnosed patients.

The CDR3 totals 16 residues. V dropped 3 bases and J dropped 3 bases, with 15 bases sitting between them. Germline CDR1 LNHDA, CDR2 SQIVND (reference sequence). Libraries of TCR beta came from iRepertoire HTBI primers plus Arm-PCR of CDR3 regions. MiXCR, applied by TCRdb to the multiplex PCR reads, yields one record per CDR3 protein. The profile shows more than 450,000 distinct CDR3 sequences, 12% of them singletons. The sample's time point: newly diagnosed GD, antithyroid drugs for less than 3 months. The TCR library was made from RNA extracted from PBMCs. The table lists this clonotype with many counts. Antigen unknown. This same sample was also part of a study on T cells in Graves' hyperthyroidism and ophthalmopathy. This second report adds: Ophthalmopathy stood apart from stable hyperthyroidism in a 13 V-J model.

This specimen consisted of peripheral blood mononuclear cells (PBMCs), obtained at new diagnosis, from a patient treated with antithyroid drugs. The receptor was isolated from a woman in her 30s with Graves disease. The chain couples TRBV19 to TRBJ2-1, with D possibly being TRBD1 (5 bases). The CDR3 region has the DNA TGTGCCAGTAGTATTCAACCAGGGTATATCTACAATGAGCAGTTCTTC. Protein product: CASSIQPGYIYNEQFF.